The 13 T cell receptor beta chains listed next were all sequenced from one sample in a study of chemoradiotherapy in HPV16-positive cancers. The protocol was immunoSEQ multiplex PCR, while the TCRdb copy is restricted to in-frame clones and leaves out a portion. The table includes about 25,000 clones, around nine tenths detected once. The specimen was blood, collected from a patient who underwent chemoradiotherapy. The receptors were gathered from a human donor with HPV-associated anogenital cancer.

The chain combines TRBV11-2 with TRBJ1-3; possibly TRBD1 for D (5 bases). CDR3 length equals 13 residues. Germline V gene data show CDR1 as SGHAT and CDR2 as FQNNGV. V lost 8 bases and J lost 0, with 8 bases in between. CDR3 nucleotides: TGTGCCAGCTCCCAGGGCTCTGGAAACACCATATATTTT. Protein: CASSQGSGNTIYF.

CDR3 sequence: CASSRPGMSNQPQHF. CDR3 in DNA: TGTGCCAGTAGTCGGCCAGGGATGAGCAATCAGCCCCAGCATTTT. V and J are TRBV19 and TRBJ1-5; weak D call: TRBD1 (5 bases). With 5 bases removed from V and 1 base from J, the gap between germline ends came to 12 bases. This CDR3 spans 15 amino acids. Looked up from germline, CDR1 is LNHDA and CDR2 is SQIVND (reference sequence).

The V and J genes are TRBV18 and TRBJ2-5; D unresolved. Trimming pared 6 bases from V and 5 bases from J, leaving 19 bases between. The CDR3 has 15 residues. The germline V gene encodes CDR1 KGHSH and CDR2 LQKENI. The CDR3 bases are TGTGCCAGCTCCTCACCGGCCCCGCTTAGGGAGACCCAGTACTTC. This gives the protein CASSSPAPLRETQYF. The complete variable domain, with remaining parts taken from reference TRBV18 and TRBJ2-5, reads NAGVMQNPRHLVRRRGQEARLRCSPMKGHSHVYWYRQLPEEGLKFMVYLQKENIIDESGMPKERFSAEFPKEGPSILRIQQVVRGDSAAYFCASSSPAPLRETQYFGPGTRLLVL.

The genes are TRBV6-6 and TRBJ2-7; a weak D match, TRBD1 (5 bases). The CDR3 has 13 residues. V lost 2 bases and J lost 6, with 11 bases in between. The germline gives CDR1 MNHNY, CDR2 SVGAGI (reference sequence). In DNA, the CDR3 is TGTGCCAGCAGTTACGGCCAGGGTGCCGAGCAGTACTTC. Protein sequence: CASSYGQGAEQYF.

The chain carries TRBV5-8 and TRBJ1-5, with D perhaps TRBD1 (5 bases). V gave up 5 bases and J gave up 0 bases, with 15 bases separating them. The CDR3 is 16 residues long. The germline V gene encodes CDR1 SGHTS and CDR2 YDEGEE. The CDR3, as DNA: TGTGCCAGCAGAGTTTTTCAGGGTCATAGCAATCAGCCCCAGCATTTT. It encodes CASRVFQGHSNQPQHF. The full variable domain, in which reference TRBV5-8 and TRBJ1-5 provide the parts outside the CDR3, is EAGVTQSPTHLIKTRGQQATLRCSPISGHTSVYWYQQALGLGLQFLLWYDEGEERNRGNFPPRFSGRQFPNYSSELNVNALELEDSALYLCASRVFQGHSNQPQHFGDGTRLSIL.

The rearrangement links TRBV7-9 to TRBJ1-1; D gene uncertain. Germline assignment: CDR1 SEHNR and CDR2 FQNEAQ (reference sequence). V lost 5 bases and J 0 bases, leaving 4 bases between the germline ends. This CDR3 region has 12 residues. This chain's CDR3 is CASSVMNTEAFF. CDR3 sequence (DNA): TGTGCCAGCAGCGTCATGAACACTGAAGCTTTCTTT. The whole variable domain, remainder taken from reference TRBV7-9 and TRBJ1-1, is DTGVSQNPRHKITKRGQNVTFRCDPISEHNRLYWYRQTLGQGPEFLTYFQNEAQLEKSRLLSDRFSAERPKGSFSTLEIQRTEQGDSAMYLCASSVMNTEAFFGQGTRLTVV.

V and J are TRBV27 and TRBJ1-5; D is perhaps TRBD1 (6 bases). The V end was cut by 8 bases, the J end by 7 bases, with 18 bases between. Germline CDR1 and CDR2: MNHEY and SMNVEV (reference sequence). The CDR3 contains 14 residues. The CDR3 DNA follows: TGTGCCAGCCGAGCGGGGGGGCCACGACAGCCCCAGCATTTT. Encoded protein: CASRAGGPRQPQHF.

This chain joins TRBV6-5 and TRBJ2-7; TRBD1 matches 7 bases. The CDR3 sequence is 15 residues long. J lost 2 bases, V lost 0 bases, and 4 bases had no gene match. Germline V CDR1 and CDR2: MNHEY, SVGAGI. As DNA, the CDR3 is TGTGCCAGCAGTTACTCACAGGGGTCGGCCTACGAGCAGTACTTC. Protein product: CASSYSQGSAYEQYF.

J is TRBJ2-7 and V is TRBV18; D unresolved. Trimming took 0 bases from V and 3 from J, leaving 9 bases between them. The germline V gene encodes CDR1 KGHSH and CDR2 LQKENI. The CDR3 consists of 14 residues. The CDR3 sequence is CASSPPSAFYEQYF. Here the CDR3 DNA reads TGTGCCAGCTCACCACCTTCCGCGTTCTACGAGCAGTACTTC.

This chain links TRBV30 with TRBJ2-3; D is unclear. V lost 2 bases and J 1 base, leaving 7 bases between the germline ends. Germline V gene lookup returns CDR1 GTSNPN and CDR2 SVGIG (reference sequence). This CDR3 is built from 13 residues. CDR3 in amino acids: CAWSFTGTDTQYF. The CDR3 DNA follows: TGTGCCTGGAGTTTTACAGGCACAGATACGCAGTATTTT.

The CDR3 DNA is TGTGCCAGCACTTGGAACTTACCGAACACTGAAGCTTTCTTT. Amino acids: CASTWNLPNTEAFF. The chain carries TRBV7-8 and TRBJ1-1; no clear D gene. V lost 7 bases and J 1 base, leaving 13 bases between the germline ends. CDR3 length: 14 residues. Germline-derived CDR1 and CDR2 are SGHVS and FQNEAQ.

The rearrangement links TRBV30 to TRBJ2-3; D possibly matches TRBD1 or TRBD2 (6 bases each). The germline V gene has CDR1 GTSNPN and CDR2 SVGIG (reference sequence). The CDR3 runs to 14 residues. Trimming removed 2 bases from V and 5 bases from J, with 14 bases in between. The CDR3 here is CAWSWGAGRDTQYF. The CDR3 coding sequence is TGTGCCTGGAGTTGGGGGGCGGGAAGAGATACGCAGTATTTT. The whole variable domain, filled in from reference TRBV30 and TRBJ2-3, reads SQTIHQWPATLVQPVGSPLSLECTVEGTSNPNLYWYRQAAGRGLQLLFYSVGIGQISSEVPQNLSASRPQDRQFILSSKKLLLSDSGFYLCAWSWGAGRDTQYFGPGTRLTVL.

The chain links TRBV7-9 to TRBJ1-1; D is unclear. With 1 base removed from V and 3 bases from J, the gap between germline ends came to 12 bases. Per germline, CDR1 SEHNR and CDR2 FQNEAQ (reference sequence). The CDR3 has 15 amino acids. The chain's CDR3 is CASSLVGVFDTEAFF. The CDR3 DNA reads as TGTGCCAGCAGCTTAGTCGGGGTTTTTGACACTGAAGCTTTCTTT.